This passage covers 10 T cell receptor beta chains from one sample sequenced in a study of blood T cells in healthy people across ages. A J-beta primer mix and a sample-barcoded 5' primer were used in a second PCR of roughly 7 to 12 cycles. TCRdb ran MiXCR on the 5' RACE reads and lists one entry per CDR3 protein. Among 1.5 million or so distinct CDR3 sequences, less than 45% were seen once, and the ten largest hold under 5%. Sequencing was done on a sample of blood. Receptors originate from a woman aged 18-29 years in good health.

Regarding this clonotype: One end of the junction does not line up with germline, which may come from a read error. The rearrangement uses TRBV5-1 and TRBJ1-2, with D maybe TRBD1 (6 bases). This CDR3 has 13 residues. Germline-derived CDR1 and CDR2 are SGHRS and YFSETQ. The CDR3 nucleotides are TGTGCCAGCAGCTTAGAGGGGGGAAATGGCTACACCTTC. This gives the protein CASSLEGGNGYTF.

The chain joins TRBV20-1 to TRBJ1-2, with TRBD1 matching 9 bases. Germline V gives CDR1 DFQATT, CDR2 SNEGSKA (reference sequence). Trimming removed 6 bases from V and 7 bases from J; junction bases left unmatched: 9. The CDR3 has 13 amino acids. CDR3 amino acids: CSAGKQGARGYTF. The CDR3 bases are TGCAGTGCGGGTAAACAGGGGGCGCGTGGCTACACCTTC.

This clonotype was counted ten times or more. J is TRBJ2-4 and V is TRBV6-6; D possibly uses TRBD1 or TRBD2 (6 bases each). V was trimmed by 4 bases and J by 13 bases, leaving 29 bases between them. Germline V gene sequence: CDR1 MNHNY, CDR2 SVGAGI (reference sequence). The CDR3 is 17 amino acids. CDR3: CASSFGGLGRQMAEQYF. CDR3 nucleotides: TGTGCCAGCAGTTTTGGGGGGCTGGGGCGCCAGATGGCTGAGCAGTACTTC.

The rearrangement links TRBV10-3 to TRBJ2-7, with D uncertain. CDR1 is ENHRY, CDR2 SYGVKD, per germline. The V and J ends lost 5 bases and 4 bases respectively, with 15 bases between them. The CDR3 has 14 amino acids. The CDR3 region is CAISFKAGAYEQYF. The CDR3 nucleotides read TGTGCCATCAGTTTCAAGGCCGGAGCGTACGAGCAGTACTTC.

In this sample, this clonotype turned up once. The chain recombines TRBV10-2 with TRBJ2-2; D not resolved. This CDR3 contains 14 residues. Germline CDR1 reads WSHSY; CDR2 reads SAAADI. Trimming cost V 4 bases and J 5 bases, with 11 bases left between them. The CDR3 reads CASSGSTLTGELFF. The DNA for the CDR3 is TGCGCCAGCAGTGGTTCGACTTTGACCGGGGAGCTGTTTTTT.

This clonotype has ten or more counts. The CDR3 sequence is CASSYSTSRYYNEQFF. The CDR3 DNA follows: TGTGCCAGCAGTTACTCCACTAGCCGTTACTACAATGAGCAGTTCTTC. This chain joins TRBV6-2 or TRBV6-3 and TRBJ2-1; a weak D match, TRBD2 (6 bases). The CDR3 totals 16 residues. The V gene lost 0 bases and the J gene lost 3 bases, with 12 bases spanning the gap. Germline V gives CDR1 MNHEY, CDR2 SVGEGT.

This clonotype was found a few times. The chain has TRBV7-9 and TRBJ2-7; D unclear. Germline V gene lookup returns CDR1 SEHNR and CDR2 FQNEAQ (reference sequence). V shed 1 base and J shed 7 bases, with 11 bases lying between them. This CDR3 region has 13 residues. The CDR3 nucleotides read TGTGCCAGCAGCTTAGTTGATCACAATGAGCAGTACTTC. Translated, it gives CASSLVDHNEQYF.

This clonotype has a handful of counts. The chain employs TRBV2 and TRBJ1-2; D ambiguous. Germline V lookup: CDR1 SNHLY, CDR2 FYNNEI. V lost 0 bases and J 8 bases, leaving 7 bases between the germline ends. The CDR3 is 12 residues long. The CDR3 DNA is TGTGCCAGCAGTGAAGCGCTCGGAGGCTACACCTTC. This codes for CASSEALGGYTF.

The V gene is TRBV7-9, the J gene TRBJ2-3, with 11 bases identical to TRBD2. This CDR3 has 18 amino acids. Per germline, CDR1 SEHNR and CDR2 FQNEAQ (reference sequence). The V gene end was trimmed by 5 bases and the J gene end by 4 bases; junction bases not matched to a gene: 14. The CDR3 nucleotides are TGTGCCAGCAGCCAAACATCGAAACTAGCGGGAGTTGCAGATACGCAGTATTTT. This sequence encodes CASSQTSKLAGVADTQYF.

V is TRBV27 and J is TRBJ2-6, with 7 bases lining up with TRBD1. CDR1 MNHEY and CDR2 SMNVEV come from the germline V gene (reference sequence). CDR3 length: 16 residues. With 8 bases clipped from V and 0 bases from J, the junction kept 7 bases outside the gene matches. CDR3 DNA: TGTGCCAGCCGGGACAGCATTCGCTCTGGGGCCAACGTCCTGACTTTC. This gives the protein CASRDSIRSGANVLTF. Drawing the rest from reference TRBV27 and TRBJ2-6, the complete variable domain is EAQVTQNPRYLITVTGKKLTVTCSQNMNHEYMSWYRQDPGLGLRQIYYSMNVEVTDKGDVPEGYKVSRKEKRNFPLILESPSPNQTSLYFCASRDSIRSGANVLTFGAGSRLTVL.